This T cell receptor beta chain was captured in a study of blood T cells in healthy people across ages (dated by TCRdb to the mid-2010s). About the study as a whole: In model experiments, template switching captured roughly one uniquely barcoded TCR beta cDNA molecule for every two T cells. To avoid experimental bias, donors of different ages were randomly spread across the sequencing lanes. Two additional independent replicas of 1 million unique cDNA reads from the same blood draw were analyzed for two donors (one aged 18 to 30 and one aged 80 or older). Using deep sequencing normalized with unique cDNA molecular identifiers, the study measured how TCR beta repertoire diversity changes with age. Four age groups were formed from the donors: young (average about 17 years), middle-aged (just under 40), aged (more than 55) and long-lived (roughly 81). The investigation overall reported the following: Estimates of total diversity based on one million sequenced T cells were regarded as lower bounds and as underestimates. As age increased, observed TCR beta diversity per million T cells dropped in a roughly linear way, and a significant reduction was already evident by age 40. Bulk unsorted PBMC profiling prevented conclusive comparison of naive and antigen-experienced compartments. Compared with the aged group, more naive CD4+ T cells, fewer expanded clones and increased TCR diversity were shown by the long-lived group, suggesting age selection. Because the CMV infection status of the donors was unknown, age-related changes in expanded clonotypes may potentially have been confounded. Observed TCR beta diversity correlated strongly with the percentage of naive T cells measured by flow cytometry.

The method was 5' RACE. TCRdb records Illumina HiSeq 2500 as the sequencer. A second PCR of about 6 to 12 cycles was run with a J-beta primer mix and a sample-barcoded 5' primer. A unique molecular identifier was introduced onto each TCR beta cDNA molecule by a template-switch 5' adaptor carrying 12 random nucleotides. Each sample yielded at least 3 million CDR3-containing paired-end reads. All of the RNA was converted into first-strand cDNA using the Mint cDNA synthesis kit, with a TRBC-specific oligonucleotide serving as the primer. After uracil-DNA glycosylase treatment, a first 18-cycle PCR used universal primers M1SS and BC2_uni_R on all cDNA. The source study handled its data this way. Normalization of each sample was performed by random selection of 1 million high-quality reads, each carrying a distinct molecular identifier. Reads sharing molecular identifiers were discarded rather than binned into consensus sequences. MiTCR, with a Q25 quality threshold and the strictest error-elimination algorithm, was used for CDR3 identification, clonotype clustering and error correction. A nonparametric unseen species model with Euler transformation was used to estimate a lower bound on total TCR beta diversity. TCRdb trimmed public reads at Q25 via fastp, called clones via MiXCR and kept in-frame beta chains. Every CDR3 protein is listed once, alongside the most common genes and DNA of its rows. TCRdb's processing, not the study's, gives the V and J calls here. Recorded for this sample are fewer than 1.5 million distinct CDR3 sequences; approximately 38% of them occurred a single time. 7.9% of the sample rests with the top ten.

Concerning this clonotype itself: This receptor's antigen is unknown. Base qualities are not at hand, and no much larger clone is one base apart.

The CDR3 goes from the cysteine to the phenylalanine over 15 residues. The kept DNA is CDR3 alone, 45 bases in frame from the first base. The germline V gene encodes CDR1 DFQATT and CDR2 SNEGSKA (reference sequence). Unmatched junction bases come to 11, with V trimmed by 3 bases and J by 4 bases. The approximately 41 donors, aged about 6 to 90 years, were systemically healthy Caucasian individuals from Russia. Around 10 milliliters of peripheral blood were drawn from each donor into EDTA-treated Vacutainer tubes. Ficoll-Paque density-gradient centrifugation was used to isolate PBMCs, with at least 7 million obtained per sample. Total RNA was extracted from PBMCs with Trizol reagent, with at least 6 micrograms obtained per sample. For every donor, flow cytometry on a PBMC aliquot measured the percentage of naive CD45RAhigh/CD27high T cells.

The specimen was blood. The TCR sequence derives from a woman aged 18-29 years in good health. The receptor chain draws on TRBV20-1 and TRBJ1-2; TRBD1 lines up with 7 middle nucleotides. The CDR3 has the sequence CSASSGTDVTYGYTF. The sequenced DNA is TGCAGTGCTAGTTCCGGGACAGACGTTACCTATGGCTACACCTTC.